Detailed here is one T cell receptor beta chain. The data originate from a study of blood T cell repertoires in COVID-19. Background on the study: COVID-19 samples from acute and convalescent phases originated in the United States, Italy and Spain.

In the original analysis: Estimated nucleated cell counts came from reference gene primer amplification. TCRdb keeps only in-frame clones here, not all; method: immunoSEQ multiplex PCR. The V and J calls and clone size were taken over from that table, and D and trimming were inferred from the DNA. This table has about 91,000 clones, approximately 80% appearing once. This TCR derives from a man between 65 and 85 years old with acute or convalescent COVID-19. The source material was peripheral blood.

CDR3 in DNA: TGTGCCAGCAGCACGGGACTAGCGGATCACACAGATACGCAGTATTTT. It specifies CASSTGLADHTDTQYF. The chain is built from TRBV7-9 and TRBJ2-3, with 11 bases lining up with TRBD2. This CDR3 is built from 16 residues. V was pared by 5 bases and J by 2 bases, with 6 bases of the junction left unmatched. Germline V gives CDR1 SEHNR, CDR2 FQNEAQ (reference sequence).